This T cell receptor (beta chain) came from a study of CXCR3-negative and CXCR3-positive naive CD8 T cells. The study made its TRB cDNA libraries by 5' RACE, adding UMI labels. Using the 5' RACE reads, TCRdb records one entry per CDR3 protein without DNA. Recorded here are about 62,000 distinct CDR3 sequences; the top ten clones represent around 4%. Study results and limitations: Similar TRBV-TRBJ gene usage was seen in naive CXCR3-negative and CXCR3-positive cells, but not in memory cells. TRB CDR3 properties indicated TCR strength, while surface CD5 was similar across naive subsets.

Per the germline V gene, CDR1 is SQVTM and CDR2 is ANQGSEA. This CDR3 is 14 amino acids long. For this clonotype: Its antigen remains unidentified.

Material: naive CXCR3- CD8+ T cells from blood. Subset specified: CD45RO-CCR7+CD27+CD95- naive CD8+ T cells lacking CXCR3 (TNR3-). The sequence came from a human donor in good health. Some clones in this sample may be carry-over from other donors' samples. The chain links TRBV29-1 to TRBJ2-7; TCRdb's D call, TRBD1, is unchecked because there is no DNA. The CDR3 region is CSVDERGHGLEQYF.